This TCR beta chain comes out of a study of shared clonotypes between healthy human individuals. This CDR3 is 17 amino acids long. V was pared by 1 base and J by 0 bases, with 12 bases between. Germline V CDR1 and CDR2: LGHNA, YSLEER. TCRdb's copy holds only in-frame clones and misses some; the assay was immunoSEQ multiplex PCR. The sample lists over 1.4 million clones, around 97% seen once, with 0.95% to 1.5% in the top ten. The sequencing sample was made of naive CD4+ T cells sorted from blood. Subset indicated: CD45RA+ positively selected. This clonotype was obtained from a man aged 30-40 years in good health. This chain uses TRBV4-3 with TRBJ1-4; no clear D gene. The CDR3 DNA reads as TGCGCCAGCAGCCAAGTCCCGGGAGGAGCAACTAATGAAAAACTGTTTTTT. Its protein product is CASSQVPGGATNEKLFF.